These 5 T cell receptor beta chains came from one sample sequenced in a study of blood T cell repertoires in COVID-19. TCRdb's table, derived via immunoSEQ multiplex PCR, lists solely in-frame clones and lacks some. The data hold 90,000 to 100,000 clones, with around nine tenths observed a single time. The sample comprised peripheral blood. The receptors originated from a man aged 60 to 75 with COVID-19, enrolled during active disease.

The CDR3 coding sequence is TGTGCCAGCAGCGACGACAGGGTCGCTGAAAAACTGTTTTTT. Protein sequence: CASSDDRVAEKLFF. The genes are TRBV6-6 and TRBJ1-4; 7 bases align to TRBD1. Germline V gene lookup returns CDR1 MNHNY and CDR2 SVGAGI (reference sequence). With 6 bases clipped from V and 7 bases from J, the junction kept 8 bases outside the gene matches. The CDR3 spans 14 residues.

This clone has more than one count but fewer than ten. The CDR3 nucleotides are TGCAGCGTGGCTACAGGGATAGGTCCTGAAGCTTTCTTT. Translation gives CSVATGIGPEAFF. The rearrangement joins TRBV29-1 to TRBJ1-1, with D possibly TRBD1 on 6 matching bases. The CDR3 is 13 amino acids. V was cut by 6 bases and J by 6 bases, with 17 bases left in between. Germline assignment: CDR1 SQVTM and CDR2 ANQGSEA.

The CDR3: CSFAGAGDNEKLFF. The CDR3 DNA is TGCAGCTTTGCTGGGGCAGGGGATAATGAAAAACTGTTTTTT. The chain has TRBV29-1 and TRBJ1-4, with D perhaps TRBD1 (6 bases). The germline V and J ends were trimmed by 8 bases and 4 bases, with 17 bases remaining between them. The CDR3 totals 14 residues. Per germline, CDR1 SQVTM and CDR2 ANQGSEA.

The V gene is TRBV4-1, the J gene TRBJ1-1; D gene ambiguous. From germline, CDR1 is MGHRA and CDR2 YSYEKL. The CDR3 spans 14 residues. V lost 4 bases and J lost 0, with 9 bases in between. The CDR3 coding sequence is TGCGCCAGCAGCCCCCGGAGTCTGAACACTGAAGCTTTCTTT. Translation: CASSPRSLNTEAFF.

Written as DNA, the CDR3 is TGTGCCAGCATCCCAACAGGATCCCGGGGCTACACCTTC. Residues: CASIPTGSRGYTF. The chain recombines TRBV2 with TRBJ1-2; a weak D match, TRBD1 (5 bases). The V gene's germline CDR1 is SNHLY and CDR2 FYNNEI. The CDR3 is made up of 13 amino acids. Between the trimmed V and J ends, which lost 7 bases and 8 bases, there was a span of 17 bases.